The T cell receptor beta chain described here comes from a study of T cells in women clearing cervical HPV infection. Turning to the study itself: HLA type stays a possible confounder, typing being limited.

A note on this clone: Its target is unknown.

Genomic DNA, averaging around 1,200 ng per sample, yielded TCR beta CDR3 via immunoSEQ. The repertoire was sequenced with immunoSEQ multiplex PCR; TCRdb's copy has only in-frame clones and lacks some. The sample holds around 31,000 clones. Regarding the study as a whole: A classifier using richness and V gene abundances reached an AUC of approximately 0.8. CIN3+ cases had significantly higher TCR repertoire richness than controls, but evenness did not differ.

This receptor was obtained from a woman aged 18 to 75 with a cervical HPV16 infection that either progressed to CIN3+ or cleared (not recorded which). Sequenced input: blood buffy coat.

CDR3 amino acids: CAWSSGQGDQPQHF. Partial CDR3 DNA: TGTGCCTGGAGTTCGGGACAGGGGGATCAGCCC. The rearrangement links TRBV30 to TRBJ1-5; 11 bases fit TRBD1. Read data end 3 residues before the CDR3 end; the end is taken from the germline J gene. The length of the CDR3 is 14 residues. Unmatched junction bases numbered 2, after V lost 2 bases and J lost 5 bases. Germline V gene lookup returns CDR1 GTSNPN and CDR2 SVGIG (reference sequence). Filled out from reference TRBV30 and TRBJ1-5, the complete variable domain reads SQTIHQWPATLVQPVGSPLSLECTVEGTSNPNLYWYRQAAGRGLQLLFYSVGIGQISSEVPQNLSASRPQDRQFILSSKKLLLSDSGFYLCAWSSGQGDQPQHFGDGTRLSIL.